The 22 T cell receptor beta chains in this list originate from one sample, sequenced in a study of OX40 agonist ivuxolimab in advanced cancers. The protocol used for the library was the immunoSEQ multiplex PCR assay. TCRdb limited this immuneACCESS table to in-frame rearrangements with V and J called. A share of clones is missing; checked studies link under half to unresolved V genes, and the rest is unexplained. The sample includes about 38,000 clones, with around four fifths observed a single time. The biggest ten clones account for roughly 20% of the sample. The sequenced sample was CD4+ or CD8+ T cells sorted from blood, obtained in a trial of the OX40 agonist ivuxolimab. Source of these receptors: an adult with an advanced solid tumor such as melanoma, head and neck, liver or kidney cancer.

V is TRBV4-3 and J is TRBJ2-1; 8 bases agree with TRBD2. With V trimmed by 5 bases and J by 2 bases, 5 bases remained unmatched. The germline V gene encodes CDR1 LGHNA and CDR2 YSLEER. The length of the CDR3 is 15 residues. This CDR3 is CASSKTSGAYNEQFF. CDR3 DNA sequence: TGCGCCAGCAGCAAAACTAGCGGCGCCTACAATGAGCAGTTCTTC.

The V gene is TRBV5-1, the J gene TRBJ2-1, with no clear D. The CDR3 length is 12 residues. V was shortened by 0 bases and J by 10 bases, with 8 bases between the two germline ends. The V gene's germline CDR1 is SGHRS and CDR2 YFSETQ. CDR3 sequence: CASSLARAEQFF. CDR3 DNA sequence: TGCGCCAGCAGCTTGGCTAGAGCCGAGCAGTTCTTC.

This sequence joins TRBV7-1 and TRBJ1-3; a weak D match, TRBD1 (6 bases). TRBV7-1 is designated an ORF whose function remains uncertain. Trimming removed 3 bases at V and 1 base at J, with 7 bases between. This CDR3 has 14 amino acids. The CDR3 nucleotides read TGTGCCAGCAGCTCCAGGGGATCTGGAAACACCATATATTTT. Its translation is CASSSRGSGNTIYF.

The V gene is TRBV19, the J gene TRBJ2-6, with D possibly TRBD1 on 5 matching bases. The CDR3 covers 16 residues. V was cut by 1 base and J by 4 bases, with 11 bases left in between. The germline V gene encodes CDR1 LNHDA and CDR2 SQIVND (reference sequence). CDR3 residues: CASSIGAGSGANVLTF. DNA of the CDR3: TGTGCCAGTAGTATAGGGGCAGGGTCCGGGGCCAACGTCCTGACTTTC.

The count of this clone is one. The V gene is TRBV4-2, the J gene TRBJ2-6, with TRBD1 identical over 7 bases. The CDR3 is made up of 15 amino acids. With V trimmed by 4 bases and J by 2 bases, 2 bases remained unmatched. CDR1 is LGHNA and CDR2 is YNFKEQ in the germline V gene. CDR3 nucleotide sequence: TGTGCCAGCAGCCGCGACAGGGCTGGGGCCAACGTCCTGACTTTC. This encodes CASSRDRAGANVLTF.

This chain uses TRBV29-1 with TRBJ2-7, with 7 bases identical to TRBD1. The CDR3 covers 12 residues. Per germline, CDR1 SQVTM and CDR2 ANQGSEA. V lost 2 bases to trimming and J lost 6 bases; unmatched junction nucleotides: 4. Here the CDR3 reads CSVETGVGEQYF. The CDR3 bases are TGCAGCGTTGAAACAGGGGTTGGCGAGCAGTACTTC.

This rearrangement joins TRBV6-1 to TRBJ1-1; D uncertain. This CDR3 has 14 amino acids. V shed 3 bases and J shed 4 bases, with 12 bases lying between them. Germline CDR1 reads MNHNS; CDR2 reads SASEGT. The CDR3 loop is CASSETLGVTEAFF. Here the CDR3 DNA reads TGTGCCAGCAGTGAGACTCTCGGGGTCACTGAAGCTTTCTTT.

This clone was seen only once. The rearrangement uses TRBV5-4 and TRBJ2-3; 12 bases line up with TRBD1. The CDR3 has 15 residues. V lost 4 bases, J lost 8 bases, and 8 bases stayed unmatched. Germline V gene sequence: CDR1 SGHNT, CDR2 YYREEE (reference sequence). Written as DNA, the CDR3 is TGTGCCAGCAGCGCCGGGACAGGGGGCGGAGGTACGCAGTATTTT. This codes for CASSAGTGGGGTQYF.

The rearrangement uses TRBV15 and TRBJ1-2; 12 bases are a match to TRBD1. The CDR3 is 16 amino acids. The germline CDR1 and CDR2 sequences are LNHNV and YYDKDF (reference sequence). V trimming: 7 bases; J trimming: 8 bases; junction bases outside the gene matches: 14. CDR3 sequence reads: CATTILGTGGAEGYTF. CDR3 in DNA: TGTGCCACCACCATCCTTGGGACAGGGGGCGCGGAAGGCTACACCTTC.

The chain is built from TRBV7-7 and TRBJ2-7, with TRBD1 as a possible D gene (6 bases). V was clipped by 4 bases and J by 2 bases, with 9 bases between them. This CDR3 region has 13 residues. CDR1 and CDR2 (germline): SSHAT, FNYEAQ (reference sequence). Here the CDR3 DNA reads TGTGCCAGCAGCTCAGGGGTCACCTACGAGCAGTACTTC. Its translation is CASSSGVTYEQYF.

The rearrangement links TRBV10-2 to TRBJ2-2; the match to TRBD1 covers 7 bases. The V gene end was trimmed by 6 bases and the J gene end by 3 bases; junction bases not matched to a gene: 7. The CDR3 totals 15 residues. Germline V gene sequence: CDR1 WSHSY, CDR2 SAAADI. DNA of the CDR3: TGCGCCAGCAGGACCCGGACAGGAGACACCGGGGAGCTGTTTTTT. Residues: CASRTRTGDTGELFF.

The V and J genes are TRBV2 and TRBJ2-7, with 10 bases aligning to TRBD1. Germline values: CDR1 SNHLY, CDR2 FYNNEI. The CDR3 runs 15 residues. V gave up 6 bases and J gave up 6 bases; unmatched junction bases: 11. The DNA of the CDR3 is TGTGCCAGCAGGGCCGGGACAGGGGCCTACGGCGAGCAGTACTTC. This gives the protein CASRAGTGAYGEQYF. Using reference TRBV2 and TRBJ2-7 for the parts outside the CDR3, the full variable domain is EPEVTQTPSHQVTQMGQEVILRCVPISNHLYFYWYRQILGQKVEFLVSFYNNEISEKSEIFDDQFSVERPDGSNFTLKIRSTKLEDSAMYFCASRAGTGAYGEQYFGPGTRLTVT.

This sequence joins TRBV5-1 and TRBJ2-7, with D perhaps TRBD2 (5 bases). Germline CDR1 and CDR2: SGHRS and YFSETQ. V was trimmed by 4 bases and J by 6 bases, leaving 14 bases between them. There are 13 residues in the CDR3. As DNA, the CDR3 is TGCGCCAGCAGCGCCGGACTGGGGTTCGAGCAGTACTTC. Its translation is CASSAGLGFEQYF.

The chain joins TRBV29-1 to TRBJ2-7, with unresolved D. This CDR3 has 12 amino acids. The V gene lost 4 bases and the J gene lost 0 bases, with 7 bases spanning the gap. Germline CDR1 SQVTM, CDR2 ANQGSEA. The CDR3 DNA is TGCAGCGTTGTTTCACGCTCCTACGAGCAGTACTTC. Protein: CSVVSRSYEQYF.

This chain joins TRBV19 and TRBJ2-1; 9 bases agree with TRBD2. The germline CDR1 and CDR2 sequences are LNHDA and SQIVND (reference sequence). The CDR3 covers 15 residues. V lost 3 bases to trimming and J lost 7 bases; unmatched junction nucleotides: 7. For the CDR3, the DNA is TGTGCCAGTAGTATTTCCGGCGGGGGGGCGAATGAGCAGTTCTTC. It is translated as CASSISGGGANEQFF.

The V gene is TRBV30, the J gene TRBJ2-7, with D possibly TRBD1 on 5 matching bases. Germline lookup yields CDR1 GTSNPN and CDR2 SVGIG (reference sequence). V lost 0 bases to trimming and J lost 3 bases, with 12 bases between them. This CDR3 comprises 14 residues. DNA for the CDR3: TGTGCCTGGAGTGTACATGCAGGACACTACGAGCAGTACTTC. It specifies CAWSVHAGHYEQYF. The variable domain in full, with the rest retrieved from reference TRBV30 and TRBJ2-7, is SQTIHQWPATLVQPVGSPLSLECTVEGTSNPNLYWYRQAAGRGLQLLFYSVGIGQISSEVPQNLSASRPQDRQFILSSKKLLLSDSGFYLCAWSVHAGHYEQYFGPGTRLTVT.

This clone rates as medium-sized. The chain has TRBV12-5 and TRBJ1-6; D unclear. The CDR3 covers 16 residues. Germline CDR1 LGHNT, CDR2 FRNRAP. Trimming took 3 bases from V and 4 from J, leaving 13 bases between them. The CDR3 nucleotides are TGTGCTAGTGGTTTTCCACCGGCGGTGTATAATTCACCCCTCCACTTT. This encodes CASGFPPAVYNSPLHF.

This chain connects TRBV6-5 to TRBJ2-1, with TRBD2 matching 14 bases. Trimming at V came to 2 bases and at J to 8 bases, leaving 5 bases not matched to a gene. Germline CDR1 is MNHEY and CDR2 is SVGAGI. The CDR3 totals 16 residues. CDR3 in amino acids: CASSYGTSGSRDEQFF. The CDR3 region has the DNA TGTGCCAGCAGTTACGGGACTAGCGGGAGTCGGGATGAGCAGTTCTTC.

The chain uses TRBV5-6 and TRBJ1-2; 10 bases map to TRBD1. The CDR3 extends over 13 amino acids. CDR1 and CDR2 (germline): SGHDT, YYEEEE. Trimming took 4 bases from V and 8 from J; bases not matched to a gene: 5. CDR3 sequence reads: CASSQGTGVGYTF. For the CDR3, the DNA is TGTGCCAGCAGCCAAGGGACAGGGGTCGGCTACACCTTC.

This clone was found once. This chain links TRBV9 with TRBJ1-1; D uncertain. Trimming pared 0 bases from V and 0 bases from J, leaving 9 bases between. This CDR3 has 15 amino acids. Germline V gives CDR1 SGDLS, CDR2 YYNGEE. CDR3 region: CASSVASTMNTEAFF. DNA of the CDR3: TGTGCCAGCAGCGTAGCCAGTACCATGAACACTGAAGCTTTCTTT.

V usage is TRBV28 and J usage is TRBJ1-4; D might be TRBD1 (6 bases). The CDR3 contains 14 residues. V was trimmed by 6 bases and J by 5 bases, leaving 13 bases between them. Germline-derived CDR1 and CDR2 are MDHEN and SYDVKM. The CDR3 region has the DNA TGTGCCAGCAGCGACAGGCAGGGGAATGAAAAACTGTTTTTT. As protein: CASSDRQGNEKLFF.

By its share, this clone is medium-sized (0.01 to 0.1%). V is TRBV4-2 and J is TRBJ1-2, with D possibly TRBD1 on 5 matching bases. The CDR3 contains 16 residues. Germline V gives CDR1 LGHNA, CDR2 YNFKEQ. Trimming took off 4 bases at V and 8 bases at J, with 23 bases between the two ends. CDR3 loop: CASSPSHTRETRGYTF. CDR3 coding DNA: TGTGCCAGCAGCCCTAGCCATACCAGGGAGACGCGGGGCTACACCTTC.